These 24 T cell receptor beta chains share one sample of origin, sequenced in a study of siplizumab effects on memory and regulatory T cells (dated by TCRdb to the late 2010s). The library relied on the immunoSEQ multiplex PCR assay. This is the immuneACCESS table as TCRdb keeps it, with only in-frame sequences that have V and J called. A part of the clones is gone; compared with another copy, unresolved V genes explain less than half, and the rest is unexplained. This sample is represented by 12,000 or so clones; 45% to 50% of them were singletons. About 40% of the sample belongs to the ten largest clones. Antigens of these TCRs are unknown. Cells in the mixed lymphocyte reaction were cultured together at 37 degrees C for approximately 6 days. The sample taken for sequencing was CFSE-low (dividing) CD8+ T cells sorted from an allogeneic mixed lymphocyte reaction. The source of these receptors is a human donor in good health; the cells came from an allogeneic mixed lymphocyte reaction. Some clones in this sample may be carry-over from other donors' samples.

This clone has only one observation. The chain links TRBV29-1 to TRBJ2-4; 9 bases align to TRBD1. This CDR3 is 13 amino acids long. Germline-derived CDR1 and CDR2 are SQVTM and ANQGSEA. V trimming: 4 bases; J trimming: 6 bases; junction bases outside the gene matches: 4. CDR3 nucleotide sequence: TGCAGCGTTGCGGACAGGGGAACAAACATTCAGTACTTC. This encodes CSVADRGTNIQYF.

CDR3 sequence (DNA): TGTGCCAGTAATACACCGGCGAACGGAAACACCATATATTTT. Its translation: CASNTPANGNTIYF. J is TRBJ1-3 and V is TRBV6-5; no definite D call. Germline CDR1 reads MNHEY; CDR2 reads SVGAGI. V was cut by 9 bases and J by 4 bases, with 16 bases left in between. The CDR3 loop spans 14 amino acids.

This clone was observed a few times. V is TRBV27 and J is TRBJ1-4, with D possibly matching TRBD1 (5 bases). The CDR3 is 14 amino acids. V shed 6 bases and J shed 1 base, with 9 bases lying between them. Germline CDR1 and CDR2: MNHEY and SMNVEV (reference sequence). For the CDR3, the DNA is TGTGCCAGCAGGCACCAGGGAACTAATGAAAAACTGTTTTTT. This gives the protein CASRHQGTNEKLFF.

The CDR3 DNA reads TGTGCCAGTAAAGGGGTGAACACTGAAGCTTTCTTT. This encodes CASKGVNTEAFF. This chain links TRBV19 with TRBJ1-1, with D tentatively TRBD1 (5 bases). CDR1 LNHDA and CDR2 SQIVND come from the germline V gene (reference sequence). Trimming shortened V by 7 bases and J by 0 bases, and 6 bases separated the two germline ends. The CDR3 length is 12 residues.

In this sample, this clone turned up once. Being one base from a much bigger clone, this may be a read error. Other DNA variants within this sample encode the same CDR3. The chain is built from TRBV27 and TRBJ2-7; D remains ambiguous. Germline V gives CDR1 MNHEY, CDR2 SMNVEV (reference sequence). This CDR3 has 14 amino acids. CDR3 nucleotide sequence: TGTGCCAGCACCTCGAATCTCTCACCCTACGAACAGTACTTC. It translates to CASTSNLSPYEQYF.

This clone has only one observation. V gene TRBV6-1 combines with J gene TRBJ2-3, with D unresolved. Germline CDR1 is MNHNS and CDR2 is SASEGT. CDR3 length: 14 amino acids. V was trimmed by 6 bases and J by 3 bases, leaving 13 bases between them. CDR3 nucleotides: TGTGCCAGCAGGTCAAACTCAATGACAGATACGCAGTATTTT. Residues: CASRSNSMTDTQYF.

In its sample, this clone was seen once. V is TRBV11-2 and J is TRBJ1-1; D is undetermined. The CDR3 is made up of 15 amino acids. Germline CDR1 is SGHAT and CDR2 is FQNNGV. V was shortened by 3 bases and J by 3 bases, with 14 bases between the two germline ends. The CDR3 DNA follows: TGTGCCAGCAGCTTTGGCGGGCCTTTGGACACTGAAGCTTTCTTT. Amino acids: CASSFGGPLDTEAFF.

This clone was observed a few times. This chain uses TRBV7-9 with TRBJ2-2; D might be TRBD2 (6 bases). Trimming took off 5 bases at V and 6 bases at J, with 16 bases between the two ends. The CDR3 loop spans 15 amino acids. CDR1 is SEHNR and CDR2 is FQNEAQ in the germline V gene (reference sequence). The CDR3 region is CASSPGRGLAGELFF. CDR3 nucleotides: TGTGCCAGCAGCCCAGGACGGGGGTTAGCCGGGGAGCTGTTTTTT.

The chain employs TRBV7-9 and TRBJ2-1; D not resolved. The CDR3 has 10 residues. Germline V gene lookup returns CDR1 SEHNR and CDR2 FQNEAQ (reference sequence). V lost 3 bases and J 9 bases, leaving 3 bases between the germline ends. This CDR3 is CASSLGEQFF. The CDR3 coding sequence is TGTGCCAGCAGCTTGGGTGAGCAGTTCTTC.

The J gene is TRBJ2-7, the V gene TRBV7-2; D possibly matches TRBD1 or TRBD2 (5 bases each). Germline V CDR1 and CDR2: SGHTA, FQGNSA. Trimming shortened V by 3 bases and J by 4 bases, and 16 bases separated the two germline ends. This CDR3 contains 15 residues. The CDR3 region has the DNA TGTGCCAGCAGCTTCTTCTGGGGCCGGGGATACGAGCAGTACTTC. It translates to CASSFFWGRGYEQYF.

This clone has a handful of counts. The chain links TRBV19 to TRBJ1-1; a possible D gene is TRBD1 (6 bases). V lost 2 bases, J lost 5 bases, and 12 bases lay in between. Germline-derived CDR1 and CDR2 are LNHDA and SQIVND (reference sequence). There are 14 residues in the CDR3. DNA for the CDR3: TGTGCCAGTAGTATACCCCCGGGGGCAACTGAAGCTTTCTTT. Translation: CASSIPPGATEAFF.

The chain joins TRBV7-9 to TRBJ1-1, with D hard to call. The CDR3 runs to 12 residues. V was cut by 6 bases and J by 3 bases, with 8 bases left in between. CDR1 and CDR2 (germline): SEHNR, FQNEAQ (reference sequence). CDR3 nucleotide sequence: TGTGCCAGCAGGTACGGGGACACTGAAGCTTTCTTT. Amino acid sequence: CASRYGDTEAFF.

The CDR3 reads CASSIARTYGYTF. The DNA for the CDR3 is TGTGCCAGCAGCATTGCCAGGACCTATGGCTACACCTTC. The chain uses TRBV11-2 and TRBJ1-2; no clear D. The CDR3 is 13 residues long. Germline loops: CDR1 SGHAT, CDR2 FQNNGV. The V end was cut by 5 bases, the J end by 4 bases, with 11 bases between.

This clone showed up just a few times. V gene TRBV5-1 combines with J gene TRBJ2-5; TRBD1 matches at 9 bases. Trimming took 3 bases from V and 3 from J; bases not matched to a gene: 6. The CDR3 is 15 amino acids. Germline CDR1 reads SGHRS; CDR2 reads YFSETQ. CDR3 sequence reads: CASSSWGQGEETQYF. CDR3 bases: TGCGCCAGCAGCTCCTGGGGACAGGGCGAAGAGACCCAGTACTTC.

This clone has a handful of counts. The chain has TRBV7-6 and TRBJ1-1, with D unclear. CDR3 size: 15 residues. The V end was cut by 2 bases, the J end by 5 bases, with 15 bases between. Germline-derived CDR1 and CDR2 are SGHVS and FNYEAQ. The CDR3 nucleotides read TGTGCCAGCAGCTTACGCGTAGAGGGATGGACTGAAGCTTTCTTT. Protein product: CASSLRVEGWTEAFF.

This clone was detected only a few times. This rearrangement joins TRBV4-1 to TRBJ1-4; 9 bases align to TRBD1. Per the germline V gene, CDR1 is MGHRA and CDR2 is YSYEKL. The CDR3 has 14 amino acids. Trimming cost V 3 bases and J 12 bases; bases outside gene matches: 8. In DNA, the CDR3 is TGCGCCAGCAGCCACGGGACAGGGATTCCCGAACTGTTTTTT. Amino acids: CASSHGTGIPELFF.

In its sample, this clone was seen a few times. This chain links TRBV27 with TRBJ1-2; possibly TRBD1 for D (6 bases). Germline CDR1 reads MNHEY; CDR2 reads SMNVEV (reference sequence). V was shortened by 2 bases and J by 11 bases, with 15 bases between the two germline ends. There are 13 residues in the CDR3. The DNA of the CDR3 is TGTGCCAGCAGTTTAGAGGGGGGTTCCGGTTACACCTTC. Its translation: CASSLEGGSGYTF.

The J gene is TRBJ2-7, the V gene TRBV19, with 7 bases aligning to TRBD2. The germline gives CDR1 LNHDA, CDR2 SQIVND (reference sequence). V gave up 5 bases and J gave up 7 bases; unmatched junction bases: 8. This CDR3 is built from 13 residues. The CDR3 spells CASSWAVGREQYF. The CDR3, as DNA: TGTGCCAGTAGTTGGGCAGTCGGGAGGGAGCAGTACTTC.

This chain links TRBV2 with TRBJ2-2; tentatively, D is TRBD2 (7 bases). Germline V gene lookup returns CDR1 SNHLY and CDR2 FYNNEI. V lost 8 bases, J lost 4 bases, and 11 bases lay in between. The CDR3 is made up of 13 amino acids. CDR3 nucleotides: TGTGCCAGCGGGGGGGGCCCCACCGGGGAGCTGTTTTTT. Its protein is CASGGGPTGELFF.

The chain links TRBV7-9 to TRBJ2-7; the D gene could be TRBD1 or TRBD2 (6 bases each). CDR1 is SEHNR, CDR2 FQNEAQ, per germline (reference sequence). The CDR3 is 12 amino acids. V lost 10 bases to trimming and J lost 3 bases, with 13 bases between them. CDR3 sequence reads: CATEEGGYEQYF. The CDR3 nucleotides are TGTGCCACCGAGGAGGGGGGCTACGAGCAGTACTTC.

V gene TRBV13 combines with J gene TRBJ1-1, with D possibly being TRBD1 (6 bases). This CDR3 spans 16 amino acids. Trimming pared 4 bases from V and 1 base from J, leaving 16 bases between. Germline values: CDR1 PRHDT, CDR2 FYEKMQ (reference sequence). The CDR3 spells CASSSTTGPANTEAFF. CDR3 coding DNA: TGTGCCAGCAGCTCGACGACAGGTCCGGCGAACACTGAAGCTTTCTTT.

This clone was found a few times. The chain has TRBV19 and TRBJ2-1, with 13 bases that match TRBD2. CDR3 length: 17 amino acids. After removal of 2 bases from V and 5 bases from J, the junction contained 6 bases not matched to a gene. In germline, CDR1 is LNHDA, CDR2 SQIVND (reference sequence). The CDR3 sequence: CASSITLAGGLNNEQFF. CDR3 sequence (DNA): TGTGCCAGTAGTATAACACTAGCGGGAGGGCTCAACAATGAGCAGTTCTTC.

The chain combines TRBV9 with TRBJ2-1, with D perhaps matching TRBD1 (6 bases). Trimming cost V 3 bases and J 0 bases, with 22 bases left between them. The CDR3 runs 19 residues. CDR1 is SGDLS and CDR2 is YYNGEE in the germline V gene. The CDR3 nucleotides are TGTGCCAGCAGCGCCCCCCCAGGGGCGCGGGCTGACTCCTACAATGAGCAGTTCTTC. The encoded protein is CASSAPPGARADSYNEQFF.

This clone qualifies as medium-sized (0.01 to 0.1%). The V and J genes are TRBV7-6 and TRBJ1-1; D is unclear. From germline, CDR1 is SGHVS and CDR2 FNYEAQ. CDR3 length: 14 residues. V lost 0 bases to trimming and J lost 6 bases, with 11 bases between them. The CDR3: CASSLAIGVAEAFF. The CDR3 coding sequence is TGTGCCAGCAGCTTAGCGATCGGGGTGGCTGAAGCTTTCTTT. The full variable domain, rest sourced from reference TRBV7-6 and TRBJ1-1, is GAGVSQSPRYKVTKRGQDVALRCDPISGHVSLYWYRQALGQGPEFLTYFNYEAQQDKSGLPNDRFSAERPEGSISTLTIQRTEQRDSAMYRCASSLAIGVAEAFFGQGTRLTVV.